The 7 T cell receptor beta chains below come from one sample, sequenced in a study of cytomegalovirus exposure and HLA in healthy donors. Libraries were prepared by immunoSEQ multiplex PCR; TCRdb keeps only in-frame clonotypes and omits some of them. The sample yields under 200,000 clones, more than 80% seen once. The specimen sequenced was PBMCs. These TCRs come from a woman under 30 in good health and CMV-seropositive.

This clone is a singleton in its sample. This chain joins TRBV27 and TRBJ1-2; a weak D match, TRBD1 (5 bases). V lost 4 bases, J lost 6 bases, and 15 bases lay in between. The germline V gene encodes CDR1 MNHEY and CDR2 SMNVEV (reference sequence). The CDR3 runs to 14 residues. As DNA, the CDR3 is TGTGCCAGCAGTTCAAAGCAGGACATTAATGGCTACACCTTC. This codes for CASSSKQDINGYTF.

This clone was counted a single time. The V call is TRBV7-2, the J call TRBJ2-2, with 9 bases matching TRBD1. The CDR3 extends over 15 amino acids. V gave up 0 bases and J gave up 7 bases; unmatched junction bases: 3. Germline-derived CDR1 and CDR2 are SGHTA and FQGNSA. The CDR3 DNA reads TGTGCCAGCAGCTTAGCGGGGACAGGGCTCGGGGAGCTGTTTTTT. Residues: CASSLAGTGLGELFF.

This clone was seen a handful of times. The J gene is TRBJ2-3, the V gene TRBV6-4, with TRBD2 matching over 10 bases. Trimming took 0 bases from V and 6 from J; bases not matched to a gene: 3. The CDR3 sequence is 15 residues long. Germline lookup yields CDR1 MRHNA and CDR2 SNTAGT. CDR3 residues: CASSDSGLASDTQYF. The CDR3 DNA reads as TGTGCCAGCAGTGACTCGGGACTAGCGTCGGATACGCAGTATTTT.

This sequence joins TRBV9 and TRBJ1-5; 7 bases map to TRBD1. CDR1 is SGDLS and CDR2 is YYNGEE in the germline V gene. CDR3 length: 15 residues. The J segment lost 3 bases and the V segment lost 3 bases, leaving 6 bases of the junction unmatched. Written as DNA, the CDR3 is TGTGCCAGCAGCGGAACAGGGGACCCCAATCAGCCCCAGCATTTT. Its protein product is CASSGTGDPNQPQHF.

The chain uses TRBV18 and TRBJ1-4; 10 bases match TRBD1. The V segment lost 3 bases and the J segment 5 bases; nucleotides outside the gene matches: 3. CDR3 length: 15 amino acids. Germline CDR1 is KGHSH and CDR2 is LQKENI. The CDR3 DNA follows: TGTGCCAGCTCACCTAGGGACAGGGGAAATGAAAAACTGTTTTTT. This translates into CASSPRDRGNEKLFF.

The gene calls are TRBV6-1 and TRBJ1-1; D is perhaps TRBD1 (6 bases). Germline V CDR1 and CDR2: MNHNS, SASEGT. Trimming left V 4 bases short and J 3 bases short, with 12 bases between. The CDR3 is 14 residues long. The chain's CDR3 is CASSVGAGDTEAFF. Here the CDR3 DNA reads TGTGCCAGCAGTGTGGGGGCAGGGGACACTGAAGCTTTCTTT.

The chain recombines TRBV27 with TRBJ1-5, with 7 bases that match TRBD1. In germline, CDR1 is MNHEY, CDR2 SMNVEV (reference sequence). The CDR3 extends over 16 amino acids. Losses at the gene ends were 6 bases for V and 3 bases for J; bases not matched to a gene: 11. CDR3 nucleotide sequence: TGTGCCAGCAGAAGCCGCTGGGACAGTTACAATCAGCCCCAGCATTTT. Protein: CASRSRWDSYNQPQHF.